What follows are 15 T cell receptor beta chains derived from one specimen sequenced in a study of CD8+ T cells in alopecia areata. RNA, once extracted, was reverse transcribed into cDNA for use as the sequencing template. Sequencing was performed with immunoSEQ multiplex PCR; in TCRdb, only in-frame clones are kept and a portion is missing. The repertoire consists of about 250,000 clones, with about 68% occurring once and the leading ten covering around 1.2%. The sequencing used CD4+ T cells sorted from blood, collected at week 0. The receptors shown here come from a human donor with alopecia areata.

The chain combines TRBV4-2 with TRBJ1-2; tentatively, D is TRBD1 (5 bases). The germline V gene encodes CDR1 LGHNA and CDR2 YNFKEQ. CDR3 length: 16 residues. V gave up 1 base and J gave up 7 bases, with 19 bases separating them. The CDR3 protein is CASSQAAGDPSGGYTF. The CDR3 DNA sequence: TGTGCCAGCAGCCAAGCGGCCGGGGACCCATCGGGTGGCTACACCTTC.

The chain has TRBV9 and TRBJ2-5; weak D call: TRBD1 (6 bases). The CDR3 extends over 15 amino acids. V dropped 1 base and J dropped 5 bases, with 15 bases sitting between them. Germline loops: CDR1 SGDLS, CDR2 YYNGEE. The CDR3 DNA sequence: TGTGCCAGCAGCGTACATACAGGGATCGGGGAGACCCAGTACTTC. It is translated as CASSVHTGIGETQYF.

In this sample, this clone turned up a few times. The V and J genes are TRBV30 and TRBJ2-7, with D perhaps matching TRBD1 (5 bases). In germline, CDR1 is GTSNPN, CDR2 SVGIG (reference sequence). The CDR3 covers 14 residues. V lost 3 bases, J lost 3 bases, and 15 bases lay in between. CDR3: CAWRAQGSGYEQYF. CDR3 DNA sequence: TGTGCCTGGAGGGCCCAGGGATCGGGCTACGAGCAGTACTTC.

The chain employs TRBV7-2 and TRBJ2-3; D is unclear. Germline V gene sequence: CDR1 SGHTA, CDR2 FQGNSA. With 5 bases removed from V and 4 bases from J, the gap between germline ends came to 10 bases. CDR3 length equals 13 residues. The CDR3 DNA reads TGTGCCAGCAGCGAAATCGAGGCAGATACGCAGTATTTT. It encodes CASSEIEADTQYF. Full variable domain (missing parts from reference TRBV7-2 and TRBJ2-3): GAGVSQSPSNKVTEKGKDVELRCDPISGHTALYWYRQSLGQGLEFLIYFQGNSAPDKSGLPSDRFSAERTGGSVSTLTIQRTQQEDSAVYLCASSEIEADTQYFGPGTRLTVL.

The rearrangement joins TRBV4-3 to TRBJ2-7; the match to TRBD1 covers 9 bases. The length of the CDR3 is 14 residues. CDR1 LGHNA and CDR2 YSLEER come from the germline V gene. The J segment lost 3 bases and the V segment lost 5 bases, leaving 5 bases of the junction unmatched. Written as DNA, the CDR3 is TGCGCCAGCAGCTCACGGACAGGGGACTACGAGCAGTACTTC. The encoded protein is CASSSRTGDYEQYF.

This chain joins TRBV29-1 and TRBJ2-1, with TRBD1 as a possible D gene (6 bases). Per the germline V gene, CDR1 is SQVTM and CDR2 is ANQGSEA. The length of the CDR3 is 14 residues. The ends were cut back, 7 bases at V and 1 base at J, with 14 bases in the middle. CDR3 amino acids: CSAEDRQSYNEQFF. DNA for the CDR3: TGCAGCGCCGAAGACAGGCAGTCCTACAATGAGCAGTTCTTC.

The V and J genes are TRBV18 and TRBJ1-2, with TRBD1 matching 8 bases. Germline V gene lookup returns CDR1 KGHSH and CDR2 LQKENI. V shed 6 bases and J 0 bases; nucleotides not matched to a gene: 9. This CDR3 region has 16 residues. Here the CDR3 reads CASSHRLQGANYGYTF. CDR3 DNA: TGTGCCAGCTCCCACCGATTACAGGGGGCTAACTATGGCTACACCTTC.

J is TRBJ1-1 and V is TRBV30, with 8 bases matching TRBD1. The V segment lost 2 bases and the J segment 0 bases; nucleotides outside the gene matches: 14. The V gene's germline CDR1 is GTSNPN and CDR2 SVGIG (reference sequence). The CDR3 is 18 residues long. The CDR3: CAWSPSLWTGLMNTEAFF. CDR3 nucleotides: TGTGCCTGGAGTCCTTCCTTGTGGACAGGGCTGATGAACACTGAAGCTTTCTTT.

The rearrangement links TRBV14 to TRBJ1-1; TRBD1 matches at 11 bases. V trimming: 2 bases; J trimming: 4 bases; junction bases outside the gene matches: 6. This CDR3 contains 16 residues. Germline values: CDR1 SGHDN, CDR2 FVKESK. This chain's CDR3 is CASSQRTGGPGTEAFF. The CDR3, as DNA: TGTGCCAGCAGCCAACGGACAGGGGGCCCGGGCACTGAAGCTTTCTTT.

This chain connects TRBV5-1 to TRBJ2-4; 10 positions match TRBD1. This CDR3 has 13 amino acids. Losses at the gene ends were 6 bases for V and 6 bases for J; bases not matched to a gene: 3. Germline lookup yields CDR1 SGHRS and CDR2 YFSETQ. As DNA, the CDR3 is TGCGCCAGCACCCGGACAGGGGGAAACATTCAGTACTTC. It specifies CASTRTGGNIQYF.

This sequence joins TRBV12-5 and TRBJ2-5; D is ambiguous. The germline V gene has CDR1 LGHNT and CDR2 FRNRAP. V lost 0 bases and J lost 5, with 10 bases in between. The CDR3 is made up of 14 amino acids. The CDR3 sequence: CASGLVAFPETQYF. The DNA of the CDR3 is TGTGCTAGTGGTTTGGTGGCGTTTCCGGAGACCCAGTACTTC.

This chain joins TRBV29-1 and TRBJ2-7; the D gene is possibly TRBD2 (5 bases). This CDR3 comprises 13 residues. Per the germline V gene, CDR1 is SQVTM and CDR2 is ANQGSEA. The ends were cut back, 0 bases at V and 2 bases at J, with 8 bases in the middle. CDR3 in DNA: TGCAGCGTTGAAGAGGGGAGAACCTACGAGCAGTACTTC. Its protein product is CSVEEGRTYEQYF.

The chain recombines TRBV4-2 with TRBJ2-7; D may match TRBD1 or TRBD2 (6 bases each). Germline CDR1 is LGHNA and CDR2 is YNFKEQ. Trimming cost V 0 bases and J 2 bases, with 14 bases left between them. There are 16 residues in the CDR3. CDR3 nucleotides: TGTGCCAGCAGCCAAGATGAGGGGGGAAATCCCTACGAGCAGTACTTC. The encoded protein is CASSQDEGGNPYEQYF.

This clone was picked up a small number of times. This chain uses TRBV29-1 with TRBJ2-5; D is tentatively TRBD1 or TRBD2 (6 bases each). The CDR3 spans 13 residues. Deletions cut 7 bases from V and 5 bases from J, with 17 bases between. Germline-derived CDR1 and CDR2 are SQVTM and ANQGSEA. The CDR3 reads CSAKEGGLETQYF. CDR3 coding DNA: TGCAGCGCTAAAGAGGGGGGCTTGGAGACCCAGTACTTC.

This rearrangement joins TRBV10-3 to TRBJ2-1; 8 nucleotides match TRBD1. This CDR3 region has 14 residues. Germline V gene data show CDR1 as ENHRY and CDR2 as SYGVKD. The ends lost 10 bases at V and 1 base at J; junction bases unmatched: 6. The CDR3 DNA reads TGTGCCACTACCGGGACAGGTTCCTACAATGAGCAGTTCTTC. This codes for CATTGTGSYNEQFF.